This T cell receptor (beta chain) was observed in a study of blood T cell repertoires in COVID-19. The ends lost 6 bases at V and 2 bases at J; junction bases unmatched: 5. CDR3 size: 16 residues. Germline CDR1 and CDR2: SNHLY and FYNNEI. The method was immunoSEQ multiplex PCR; TCRdb's version includes in-frame clones alone and lacks a portion of them. Counted here are about 270,000 clones, roughly 90% occurring once; the ten biggest clones make up 0.8% to 1%. V is TRBV2 and J is TRBJ2-3; 13 bases line up with TRBD2. Sequenced material: PBMCs or T cells enriched from blood (not recorded which). The source of this sequence is a woman aged 25 to 45 who had recovered from COVID-19. Here the CDR3 reads CASRRTSGSPTDTQYF. The CDR3 nucleotides read TGTGCCAGCAGAAGGACTAGCGGGAGCCCCACAGATACGCAGTATTTT. The full variable domain, its missing parts supplied by reference TRBV2 and TRBJ2-3, is EPEVTQTPSHQVTQMGQEVILRCVPISNHLYFYWYRQILGQKVEFLVSFYNNEISEKSEIFDDQFSVERPDGSNFTLKIRSTKLEDSAMYFCASRRTSGSPTDTQYFGPGTRLTVL.